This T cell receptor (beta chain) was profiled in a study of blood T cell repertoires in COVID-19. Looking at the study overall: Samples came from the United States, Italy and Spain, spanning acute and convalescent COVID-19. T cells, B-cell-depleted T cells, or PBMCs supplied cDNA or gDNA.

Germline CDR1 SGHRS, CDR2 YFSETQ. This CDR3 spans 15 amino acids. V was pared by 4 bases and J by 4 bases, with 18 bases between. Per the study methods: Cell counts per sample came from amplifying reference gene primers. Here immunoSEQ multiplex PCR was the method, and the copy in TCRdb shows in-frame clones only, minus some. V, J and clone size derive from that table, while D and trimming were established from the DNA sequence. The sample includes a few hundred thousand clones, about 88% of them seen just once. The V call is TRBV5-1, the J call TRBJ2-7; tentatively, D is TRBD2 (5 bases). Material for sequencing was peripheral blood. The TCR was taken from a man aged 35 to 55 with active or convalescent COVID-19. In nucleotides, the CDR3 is TGCGCCAGCAGCGCGCTTCCCGGAGGTGGGTACGAGCAGTACTTC. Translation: CASSALPGGGYEQYF. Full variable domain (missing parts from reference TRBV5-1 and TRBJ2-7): KAGVTQTPRYLIKTRGQQVTLSCSPISGHRSVSWYQQTPGQGLQFLFEYFSETQRNKGNFPGRFSGRQFSNSRSEMNVSTLELGDSALYLCASSALPGGGYEQYFGPGTRLTVT.